This T cell receptor beta chain was recorded in a study of T-cell memory formation after mild COVID-19. The table lists this clonotype with a few counts. TCRdb called the 5' RACE reads again in MiXCR, with one record for every CDR3 protein. The table includes 280,000 or so distinct CDR3 sequences, approximately 8.4% detected once. CDR3 length: 17 residues. Germline CDR1 reads SGHDN; CDR2 reads FVKESK. The V end was cut by 7 bases, the J end by 4 bases, with 25 bases between. Sequencing was performed on PBMCs or a T cell subset sorted from them (not recorded which). The chain is built from TRBV14 and TRBJ1-2; TRBD1 is a possible D gene (5 bases). The TCR originated in a man aged 18 to 30 who had mild COVID-19 (a few samples of this study predate the infection). Cell type and time point are not known. CDR3 residues: CASTALLMIDRPYGYTF. The CDR3 DNA sequence: TGTGCCAGCACCGCACTACTGATGATCGACAGACCCTATGGCTACACCTTC.